This T cell receptor beta chain was sequenced for a study of regulatory T cells in long-lasting Graves disease. Stated time point: newly diagnosed GD, antithyroid drugs for less than 3 months. The TCR library used RNA extracted from PBMCs. In its sample, this clonotype was seen many times. Libraries of TCR beta came from iRepertoire HTBI primers plus Arm-PCR of CDR3 regions. TCRdb itself ran the multiplex PCR reads through MiXCR, one entry per CDR3 protein. The repertoire has about 420,000 distinct CDR3 sequences, about 16% of them found once; the top ten carry about 23%. The CDR3 extends over 16 amino acids. V shed 5 bases and J 4 bases; nucleotides not matched to a gene: 12. Germline V lookup: CDR1 SEHNR, CDR2 FQNEAQ (reference sequence). This sample was also put to use in a study of T cells in Graves' hyperthyroidism and ophthalmopathy.

The sample consisted of peripheral blood mononuclear cells (PBMCs), taken at new diagnosis, from a patient treated with antithyroid drugs. The chain joins TRBV7-9 to TRBJ2-7; 9 bases agree with TRBD1. The TCR originated in a woman younger than 35 with Graves disease. In nucleotides, the CDR3 is TGTGCCAGCAGCGTATCGGGGGGACAGGGTCTTTACGAGCAGTACTTC. This sequence encodes CASSVSGGQGLYEQYF.